This entry describes one T cell receptor (beta chain). Antigen: not known. The data were taken from a study of shared clonotypes between healthy human individuals. The study's findings and limits: Sequencing depth was a factor that was expected to affect clonotype sharing among donors.

Cells designated naive CD8 were CD45RO-negative and were positively selected for CCR7, with terminally differentiated effector memory CD45RA+ cells excluded. In germline, CDR1 is SQVTM, CDR2 ANQGSEA. Unmatched junction bases numbered 3, after V lost 5 bases and J lost 3 bases. The CDR3 is made up of 13 amino acids. Only in-frame clones appear in the TCRdb table, and some are missing; sequencing was by immunoSEQ multiplex PCR. The data hold 750,000 to 1,000,000 clones, with approximately 92% observed a single time. The clonotype comes from a man under 40 in good health. Sequenced sample: naive CD8+ T cells sorted from blood. The chain couples TRBV29-1 to TRBJ2-1; 8 bases are a match to TRBD2. CDR3 sequence reads: CSVRAGDYNEQFF. The CDR3 DNA sequence: TGCAGCGTTCGAGCGGGAGACTACAATGAGCAGTTCTTC.